This T cell receptor beta chain was found in a study of radiation and T cells in renal cell carcinoma. The V end lost 3 bases, the J end lost 5 bases, and 7 bases lay between the germline ends. The CDR3 is made up of 12 amino acids. Germline V lookup: CDR1 SNHLY, CDR2 FYNNEI. This sample's time point: blood 2 weeks post-SBRT. Treatment given: 15 Gy SBRT to primary tumor, nephrectomy 4 weeks later. The repertoire was sequenced with immunoSEQ multiplex PCR; TCRdb's copy has only in-frame clones and lacks some. Among fewer than 90,000 clones, 65% to 90% were seen once, and the ten largest hold about 23%.

This chain links TRBV2 with TRBJ2-5; no definite D call. This sequence was found in a woman aged 50 to 65 with renal cell carcinoma. This sample comprised blood, obtained from a patient whose treatment included radiotherapy and nephrectomy. The CDR3 DNA reads as TGTGCCAGCAGTGAGTTTCGCGAGACCCAGTACTTC. It codes for CASSEFRETQYF. The full variable domain, completed using reference TRBV2 and TRBJ2-5, is EPEVTQTPSHQVTQMGQEVILRCVPISNHLYFYWYRQILGQKVEFLVSFYNNEISEKSEIFDDQFSVERPDGSNFTLKIRSTKLEDSAMYFCASSEFRETQYFGPGTRLLVL.